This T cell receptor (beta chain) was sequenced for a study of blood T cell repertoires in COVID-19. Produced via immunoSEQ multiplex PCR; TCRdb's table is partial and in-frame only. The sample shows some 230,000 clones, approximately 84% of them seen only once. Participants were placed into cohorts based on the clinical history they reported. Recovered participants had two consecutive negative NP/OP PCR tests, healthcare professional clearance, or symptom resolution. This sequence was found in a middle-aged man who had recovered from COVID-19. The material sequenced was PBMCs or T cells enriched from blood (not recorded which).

CDR3: CASSLAKGAHTQYF. CDR3 DNA: TGTGCCAGCAGCTTAGCAAAGGGGGCGCATACGCAGTATTTT. The rearrangement joins TRBV7-2 to TRBJ2-3; 7 bases align to TRBD1. In germline, CDR1 is SGHTA, CDR2 FQGNSA. V was pared by 0 bases and J by 7 bases, with 4 bases of the junction left unmatched. This CDR3 spans 14 amino acids.